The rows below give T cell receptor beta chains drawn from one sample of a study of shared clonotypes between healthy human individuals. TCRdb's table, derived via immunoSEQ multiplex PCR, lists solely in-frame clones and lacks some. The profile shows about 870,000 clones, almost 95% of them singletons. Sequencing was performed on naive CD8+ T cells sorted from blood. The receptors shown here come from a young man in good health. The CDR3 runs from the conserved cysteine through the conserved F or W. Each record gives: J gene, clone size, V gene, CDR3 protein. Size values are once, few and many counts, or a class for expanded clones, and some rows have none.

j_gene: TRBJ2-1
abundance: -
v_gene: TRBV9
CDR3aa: CASSVALAGVSFDEQFF

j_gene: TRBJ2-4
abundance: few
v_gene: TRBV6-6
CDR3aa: CATLGGAKNIQYF

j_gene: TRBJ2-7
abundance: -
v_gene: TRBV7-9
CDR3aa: CASSPETAAYEQYF

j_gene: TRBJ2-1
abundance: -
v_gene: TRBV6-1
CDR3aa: CAATLGPNEQFF

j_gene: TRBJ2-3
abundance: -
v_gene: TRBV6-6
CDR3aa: CASSLTSGRDTDTQYF

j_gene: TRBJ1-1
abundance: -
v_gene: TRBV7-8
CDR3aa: CASSLDPGEGTEAFF

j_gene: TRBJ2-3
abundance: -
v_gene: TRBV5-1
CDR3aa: CASSWAGLAGGPDTQYF

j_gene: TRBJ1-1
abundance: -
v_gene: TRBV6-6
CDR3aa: CASSYSVDSVNTEAFF

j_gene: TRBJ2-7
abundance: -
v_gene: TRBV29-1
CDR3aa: CSVEDPASGTYEQYF

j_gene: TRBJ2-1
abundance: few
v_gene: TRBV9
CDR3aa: CASSVGGRAREQFF